This TCR beta chain was recorded in a study of cytomegalovirus exposure and HLA in healthy donors. Background on the study: An early release of data contained approximately 85 million unique TCRs, which came from HLA-typed donors. Notes on the study in general: Earlier analysis found most TCR beta V segments productive about 90% or about 30% of the time.

Turning to this clone: As yet, its antigen is unknown.

The CDR3 loop spans 15 amino acids. The junction had 7 bases not matched to a gene; V was cut back by 6 bases and J by 1 base. Germline CDR1 is SGDLS and CDR2 is YYNGEE. The study ran its PCR with 60 Vbeta and 13 Jbeta primers. Authors' analysis steps: Unique TCR beta chains numbered around 80 million in a later analysis, with about 9.9 million shared. Sequenced by immunoSEQ multiplex PCR; TCRdb stores in-frame clones only, minus some. That table supplies the V and J calls and clone size; D and trimming were determined from the DNA. The sample gives roughly 86,000 clones, 65% of which show up once; roughly a fifth is in the top ten.

The V call is TRBV9, the J call TRBJ2-5, with TRBD2 identical over 9 bases. The receptor was isolated from a woman aged 45-60 years in good health and CMV-seropositive. The sample was PBMCs. CDR3: CASTAGGAPQETQYF. The DNA of the CDR3 is TGTGCCAGCACCGCGGGGGGGGCTCCCCAAGAGACCCAGTACTTC. The full variable domain, in which reference TRBV9 and TRBJ2-5 provide the parts outside the CDR3, is DSGVTQTPKHLITATGQRVTLRCSPRSGDLSVYWYQQSLDQGLQFLIQYYNGEERAKGNILERFSAQQFPDLHSELNLSSLELGDSALYFCASTAGGAPQETQYFGPGTRLLVL.